Sequencing of this T cell receptor (beta chain) was carried out in a study of T cell responses to AZD1222 COVID-19 vaccine. In the study overall: Second doses at about 4 or about 12 weeks were pooled.

Study outcomes and limitations: Variant regions that are unmutated are reportedly the target of nearly half of spike-specific TCRs. Vaccine-related CD4 TCRs covered spike, predominating at 160-218 and 743-854.

This CDR3 is 17 amino acids long. Germline lookup yields CDR1 SGHNT and CDR2 YYREEE (reference sequence). V was cut by 0 bases and J by 0 bases, with 10 bases left in between. Assay: immunoSEQ multiplex PCR; the TCRdb copy retains only in-frame clones and omits some. There are 120,000 or so clones in the sample; about 87% occur only once, and 1.6% lies in the top ten. A note on this clone: Antigen specificity is unknown.

The input for sequencing was peripheral blood, taken on day 0 of AZD1222 vaccination. The sequence was collected from an adult in good health. V usage is TRBV5-4 and J usage is TRBJ2-6, with D perhaps matching TRBD1 or TRBD2 (5 bases each). CDR3 nucleotide sequence: TGTGCCAGCAGCTTGGAGGGACGTTCCTCTGGGGCCAACGTCCTGACTTTC. It translates to CASSLEGRSSGANVLTF.